This T cell receptor beta chain is drawn from a study of naive and memory T cell subsets. The library had UMIs added by 3' ligation of an oligonucleotide to TCR cDNA. Whole-blood samples were about 2.5 ml of peripheral blood from healthy adult volunteers. Reverse transcription used DNase-treated unsorted total RNA, aiming for about 1 to 1000 ng. Four PCR rounds used nested alpha and beta constant region primers plus the SP2 primer. TCRdb re-called the UMI-ligation and nested PCR reads through MiXCR, storing one row per CDR3 protein. The sample has about 26,000 distinct CDR3 sequences, over 4% seen once; the top ten hold 7.4%. V lost 2 bases and J 0 bases, leaving 7 bases between the germline ends. This CDR3 has 14 residues. CDR1 and CDR2 from the germline V gene are LNHDA and SQIVND (reference sequence).

This chain links TRBV19 with TRBJ1-2; D remains unclear. The sequenced material came from blood. The clonotype was recovered from an adult in good health. CDR3 residues: CASSINPANYGYTF. In DNA, the CDR3 is TGTGCCAGTAGTATAAATCCAGCTAACTATGGCTACACCTTC.